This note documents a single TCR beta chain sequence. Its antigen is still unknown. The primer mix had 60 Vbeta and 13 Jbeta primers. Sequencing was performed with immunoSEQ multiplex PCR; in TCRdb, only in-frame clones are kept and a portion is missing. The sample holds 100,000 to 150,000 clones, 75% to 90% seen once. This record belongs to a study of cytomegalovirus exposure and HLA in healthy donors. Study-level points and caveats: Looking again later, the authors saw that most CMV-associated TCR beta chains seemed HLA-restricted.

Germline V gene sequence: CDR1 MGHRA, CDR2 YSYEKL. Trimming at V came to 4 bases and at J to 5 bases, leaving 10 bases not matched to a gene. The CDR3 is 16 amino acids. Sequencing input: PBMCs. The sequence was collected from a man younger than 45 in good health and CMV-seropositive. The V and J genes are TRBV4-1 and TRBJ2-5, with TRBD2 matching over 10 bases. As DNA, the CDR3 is TGCGCCAGCAGCCCGCGGCAGCGGGGGGGCTGGGAGACCCAGTACTTC. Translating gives CASSPRQRGGWETQYF.